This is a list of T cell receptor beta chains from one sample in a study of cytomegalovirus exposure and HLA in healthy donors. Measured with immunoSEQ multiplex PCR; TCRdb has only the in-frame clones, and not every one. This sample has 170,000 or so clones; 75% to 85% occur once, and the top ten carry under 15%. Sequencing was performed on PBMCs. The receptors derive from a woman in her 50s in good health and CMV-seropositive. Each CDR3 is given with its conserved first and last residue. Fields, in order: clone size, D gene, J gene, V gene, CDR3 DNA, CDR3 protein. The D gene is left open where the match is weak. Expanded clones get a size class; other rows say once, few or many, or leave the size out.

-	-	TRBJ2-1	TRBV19	TGTGCCAGTAGTATATGGAGCGGGCCCCAAGGCAATGAGCAGTTCTTC	CASSIWSGPQGNEQFF
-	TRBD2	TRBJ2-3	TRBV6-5	TGTGCCAGCAGCCGCGGGGGGGTGGGCACAGATACGCAGTATTTT	CASSRGGVGTDTQYF
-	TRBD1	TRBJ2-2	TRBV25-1	TGTGCCAGCAGTGAAACCACAGGGGTGAACACCGGGGAGCTGTTTTTT	CASSETTGVNTGELFF
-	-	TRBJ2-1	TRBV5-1	TGCGCCAGCAGCCTACCGGAGAGGAATGAGCAGTTCTTC	CASSLPERNEQFF
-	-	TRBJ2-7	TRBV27	TGTGCCAGCAGTTTAGACTATAACTTCGAGCAGTACTTC	CASSLDYNFEQYF
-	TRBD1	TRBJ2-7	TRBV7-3	TGTGCCAGCAGCTTAACGGGACAGTGGGGCGAGCAGTACTTC	CASSLTGQWGEQYF
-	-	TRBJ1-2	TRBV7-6	TGTGCCAGCAGCTCGTGGGGGGACTATGGCTACACCTTC	CASSSWGDYGYTF
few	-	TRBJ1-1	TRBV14	TGTGCCAGCAGTCCATGGGGGGACACTGAAGCTTTCTTT	CASSPWGDTEAFF
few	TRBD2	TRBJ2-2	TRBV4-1	TGCGCCAGCAGCCCCTCTAGCGGGGGGGCCGTTACCGGGGAGCTGTTTTTT	CASSPSSGGAVTGELFF
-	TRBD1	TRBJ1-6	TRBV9	TGTGCCAGCAGCGTAGCACAGGGGGTTAATTCACCCCTCCACTTT	CASSVAQGVNSPLHF
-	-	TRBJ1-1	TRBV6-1	TGTGCCAGCAGTGAAACGGCAGGTAAGAACACTGAAGCTTTCTTT	CASSETAGKNTEAFF
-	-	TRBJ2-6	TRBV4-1	TGCGCCAGCAGCCAATATGGACAACTTAAGAGCTCTGGGGCCAACGTCCTGACTTTC	CASSQYGQLKSSGANVLTF
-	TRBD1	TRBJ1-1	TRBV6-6	TGTGCCAGCAGTCCCCCCGACAGGGGCTCTGAAGCTTTCTTT	CASSPPDRGSEAFF
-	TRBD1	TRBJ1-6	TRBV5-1	TGCGCCAGCAGCTTAGATGGACAGGGAACGGGGAATTCACCCCTCCACTTT	CASSLDGQGTGNSPLHF
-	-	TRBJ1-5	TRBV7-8	TGTGCCAGCAGCTTAGCGCAGGGGCTCAATCAGCCCCAGCATTTT	CASSLAQGLNQPQHF
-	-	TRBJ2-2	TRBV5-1	TGCGCCAGCAGCTTGGTTGCTAGCGTAGTATTGAACACCGGGGAGCTGTTTTTT	CASSLVASVVLNTGELFF
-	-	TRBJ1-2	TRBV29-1	TGCAGCGTTGAAACCGGGGAGGATGGCTACACCTTC	CSVETGEDGYTF
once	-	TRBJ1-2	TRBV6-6	TGTGCCAGCAGTTACTCCGGGGTTGGAGGCTACACCTTC	CASSYSGVGGYTF
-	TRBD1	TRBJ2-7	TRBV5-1	TGCGCCAGCAGCTTGGGACAGGGAAGCGTGCAGTACTTC	CASSLGQGSVQYF
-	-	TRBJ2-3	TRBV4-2	TGTGCCAGCAGCCCGAACAGCGGAAGCACAGATACGCAGTATTTT	CASSPNSGSTDTQYF
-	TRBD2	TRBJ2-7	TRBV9	TGTGCCAGCAGCGTAGTTGAGCGGGGCGAGCAGTACTTC	CASSVVERGEQYF
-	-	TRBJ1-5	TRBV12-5	TGTGCTGGCTGGGCCTTATTCCGGGGGAATCAGCCCCAGCATTTT	CAGWALFRGNQPQHF
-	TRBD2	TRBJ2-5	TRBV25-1	TGTGCCAGCGGTCCGGGACTAGCGATGCAAGAGACCCAGTACTTC	CASGPGLAMQETQYF
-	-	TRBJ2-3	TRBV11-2	TGTGCCAGCACCCGGGGGGCCACAGATACGCAGTATTTT	CASTRGATDTQYF
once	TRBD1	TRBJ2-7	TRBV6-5	TGTGCCAGCAGACTACCGGGACAGGGGTACGAGCAGTACTTC	CASRLPGQGYEQYF
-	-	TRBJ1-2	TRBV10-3	TGTGCCATCAGTGACAGGGTAGGAATAGACTATGGCTACACCTTC	CAISDRVGIDYGYTF
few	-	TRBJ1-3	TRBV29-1	TGCAGCGCTGGAATCGGACAGAGCTCTGGAAACACCATATATTTT	CSAGIGQSSGNTIYF
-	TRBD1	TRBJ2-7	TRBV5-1	TGCGCCAGCAGCTTGTTCCAGGGGGCATCCTACGAGCAGTACTTC	CASSLFQGASYEQYF
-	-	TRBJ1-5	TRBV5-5	TGTGCCAGCAGCCAAGGACAGATCAATCAGCCCCAGCATTTT	CASSQGQINQPQHF
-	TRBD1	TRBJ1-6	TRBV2	TGTGCCAGCAGCCTTTTGGACAGGGGAAATTCACCCCTCCACTTT	CASSLLDRGNSPLHF
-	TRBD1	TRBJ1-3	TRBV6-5	TGTGCCTGCCGGGACAGGGGCTCCGGAAACACCATATATTTT	CACRDRGSGNTIYF
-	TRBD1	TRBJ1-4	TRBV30	TGTGCCTGGGGCCCAGGGGGAACTAATGAAAAACTGTTTTTT	CAWGPGGTNEKLFF